The source of this T cell receptor (beta chain) is a study of blood T cell repertoires in COVID-19. About the study: Acute-phase and convalescent COVID-19 samples originated in the United States, Italy and Spain. T cells, B-cell-depleted T cells, or PBMCs supplied cDNA or gDNA.

Germline V lookup: CDR1 SGHVS, CDR2 FQNEAQ. The CDR3 is made up of 12 amino acids. V was clipped by 6 bases and J by 4 bases, with 9 bases between them. Original methodology: Nucleated cell counts were estimated from reference gene primer amplification. The table came from immunoSEQ multiplex PCR; TCRdb's copy has only in-frame clones and leaves some out. D and trimming were read from the DNA, whereas the V and J calls and clone size are those reported in that table. The table has approximately 150,000 clones, approximately 85% seen once. Sequencing was done on a sample of peripheral blood. The TCR sequence derives from a human donor with acute or convalescent COVID-19. The donor label of this sample is uncertain. This chain links TRBV7-8 with TRBJ2-5; D ambiguous. Here the CDR3 DNA reads TGTGCCAGCAGATACGCAGTAGAGACCCAGTACTTC. Translation: CASRYAVETQYF.